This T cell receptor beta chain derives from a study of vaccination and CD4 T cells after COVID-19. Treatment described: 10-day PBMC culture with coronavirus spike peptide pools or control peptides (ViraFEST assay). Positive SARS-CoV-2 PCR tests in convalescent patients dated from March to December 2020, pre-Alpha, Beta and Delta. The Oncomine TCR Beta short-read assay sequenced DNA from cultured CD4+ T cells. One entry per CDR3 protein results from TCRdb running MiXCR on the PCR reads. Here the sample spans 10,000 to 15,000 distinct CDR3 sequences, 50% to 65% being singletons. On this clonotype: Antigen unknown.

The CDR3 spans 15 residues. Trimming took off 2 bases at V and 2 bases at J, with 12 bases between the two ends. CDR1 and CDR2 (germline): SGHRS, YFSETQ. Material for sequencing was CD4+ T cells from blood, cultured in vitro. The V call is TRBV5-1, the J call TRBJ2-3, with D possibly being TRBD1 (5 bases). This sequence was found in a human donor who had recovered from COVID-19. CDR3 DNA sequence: TGCGCCAGCAGCTTAAATAGGGGCCCCACAGATACGCAGTATTTT. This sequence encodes CASSLNRGPTDTQYF.